Detailed here is one TCR beta chain. Its target is unknown. The CDR3 spans 16 residues. From germline, CDR1 is SEHNR and CDR2 FQNEAQ (reference sequence). With 1 base clipped from V and 7 bases from J, the junction kept 13 bases outside the gene matches. This entry belongs to a study of T cell responses to AZD1222 COVID-19 vaccine. Findings and limits, study-wide: Reports say nearly half of spike-specific TCRs go after unmutated variant regions. Spike-specific TCR depth and breadth grew after two AZD1222 doses.

Sequencing used immunoSEQ multiplex PCR; TCRdb keeps in-frame clones, though not all of them. The table lists 150,000 or so clones, nearly 95% of them singletons. The clonotype comes from an adult in good health. Sequenced here: peripheral blood, sampled on day 0 of AZD1222 vaccination. The chain has TRBV7-9 and TRBJ2-7; 7 nucleotides align to TRBD2. CDR3 amino acids: CASSLGRLRELGEQYF. CDR3 coding DNA: TGTGCCAGCAGCTTAGGCCGGTTGCGGGAGTTAGGAGAGCAGTACTTC.